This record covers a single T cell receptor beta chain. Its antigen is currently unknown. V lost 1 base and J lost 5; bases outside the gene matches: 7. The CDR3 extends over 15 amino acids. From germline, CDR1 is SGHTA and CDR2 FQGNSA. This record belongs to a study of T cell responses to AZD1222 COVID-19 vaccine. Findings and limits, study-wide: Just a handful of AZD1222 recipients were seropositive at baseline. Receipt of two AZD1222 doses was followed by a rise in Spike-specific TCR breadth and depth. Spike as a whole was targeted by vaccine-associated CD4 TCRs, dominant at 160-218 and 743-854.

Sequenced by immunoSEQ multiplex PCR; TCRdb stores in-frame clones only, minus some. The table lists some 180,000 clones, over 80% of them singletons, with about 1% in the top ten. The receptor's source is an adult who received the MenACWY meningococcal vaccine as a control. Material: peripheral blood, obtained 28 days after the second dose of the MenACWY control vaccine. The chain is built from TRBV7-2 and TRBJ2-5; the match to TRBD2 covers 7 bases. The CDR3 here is CASSLDPRGGETQYF. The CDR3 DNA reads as TGTGCCAGCAGCTTAGATCCGAGGGGAGGGGAGACCCAGTACTTC. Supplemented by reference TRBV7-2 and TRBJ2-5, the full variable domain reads GAGVSQSPSNKVTEKGKDVELRCDPISGHTALYWYRQSLGQGLEFLIYFQGNSAPDKSGLPSDRFSAERTGGSVSTLTIQRTQQEDSAVYLCASSLDPRGGETQYFGPGTRLLVL.